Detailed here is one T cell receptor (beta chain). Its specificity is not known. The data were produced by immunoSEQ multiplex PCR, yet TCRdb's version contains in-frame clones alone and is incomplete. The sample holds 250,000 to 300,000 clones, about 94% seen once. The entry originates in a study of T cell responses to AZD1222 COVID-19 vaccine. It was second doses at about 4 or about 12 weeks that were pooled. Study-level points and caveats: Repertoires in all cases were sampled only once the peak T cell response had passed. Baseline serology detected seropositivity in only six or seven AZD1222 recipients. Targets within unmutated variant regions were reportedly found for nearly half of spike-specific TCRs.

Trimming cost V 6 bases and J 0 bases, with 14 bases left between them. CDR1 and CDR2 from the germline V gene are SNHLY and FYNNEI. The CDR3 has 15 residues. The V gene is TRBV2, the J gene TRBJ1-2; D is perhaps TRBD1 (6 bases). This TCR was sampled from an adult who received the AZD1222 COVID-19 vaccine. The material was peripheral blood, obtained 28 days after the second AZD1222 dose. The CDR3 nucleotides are TGTGCCAGCAGCGTTTGGACAGCGACTAACTATGGCTACACCTTC. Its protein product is CASSVWTATNYGYTF.